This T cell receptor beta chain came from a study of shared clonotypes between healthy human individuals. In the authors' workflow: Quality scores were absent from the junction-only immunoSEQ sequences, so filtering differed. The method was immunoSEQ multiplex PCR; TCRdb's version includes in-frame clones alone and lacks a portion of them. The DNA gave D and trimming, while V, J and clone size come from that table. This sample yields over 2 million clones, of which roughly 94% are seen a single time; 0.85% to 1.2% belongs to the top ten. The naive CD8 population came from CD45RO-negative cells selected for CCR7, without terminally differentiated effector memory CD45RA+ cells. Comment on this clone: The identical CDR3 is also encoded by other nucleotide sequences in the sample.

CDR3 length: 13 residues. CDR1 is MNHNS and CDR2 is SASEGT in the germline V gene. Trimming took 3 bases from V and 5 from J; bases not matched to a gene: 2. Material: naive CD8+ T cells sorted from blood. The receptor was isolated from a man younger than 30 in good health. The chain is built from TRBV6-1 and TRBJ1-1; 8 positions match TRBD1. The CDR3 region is CASSDRGPTEAFF. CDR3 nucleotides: TGTGCCAGCAGTGACAGGGGGCCGACTGAAGCTTTCTTT.